This paragraph reports one TCR beta chain. Its specificity is unknown. Positive CCR7 selection of CD45RO-negative cells yielded the naive CD8 cells, and terminally differentiated effector memory CD45RA+ cells were excluded. Clones were sequenced by immunoSEQ multiplex PCR, and TCRdb holds only the in-frame ones, with some missing. This sample has millions of clones, with 85% to 95% found just once. This record comes from a study of shared clonotypes between healthy human individuals. Study-wide background: The plates for each donor numbered three CD4 naive, three CD4 memory, two CD8 naive and one CD8 memory. Findings and caveats of the study: At large depth, rarefaction still showed sorted-subset sequencing to be incomplete.

Sequences were obtained from naive CD8+ T cells from PBMCs. This receptor was identified in a man aged 18 to 29 in good health. Some clones in this sample may be carry-over from other donors' samples.

Written as DNA, the CDR3 is TGTGCCAGCAGTGAAGCTGGGGGTAGCGGCTATGAGCAGTTCTTC. Its protein product is CASSEAGGSGYEQFF. The rearrangement joins TRBV6-1 to TRBJ2-1; D possibly corresponds to TRBD2 (6 bases). This CDR3 has 15 residues. V lost 0 bases to trimming and J lost 8 bases, with 14 bases between them. Germline V lookup: CDR1 MNHNS, CDR2 SASEGT.